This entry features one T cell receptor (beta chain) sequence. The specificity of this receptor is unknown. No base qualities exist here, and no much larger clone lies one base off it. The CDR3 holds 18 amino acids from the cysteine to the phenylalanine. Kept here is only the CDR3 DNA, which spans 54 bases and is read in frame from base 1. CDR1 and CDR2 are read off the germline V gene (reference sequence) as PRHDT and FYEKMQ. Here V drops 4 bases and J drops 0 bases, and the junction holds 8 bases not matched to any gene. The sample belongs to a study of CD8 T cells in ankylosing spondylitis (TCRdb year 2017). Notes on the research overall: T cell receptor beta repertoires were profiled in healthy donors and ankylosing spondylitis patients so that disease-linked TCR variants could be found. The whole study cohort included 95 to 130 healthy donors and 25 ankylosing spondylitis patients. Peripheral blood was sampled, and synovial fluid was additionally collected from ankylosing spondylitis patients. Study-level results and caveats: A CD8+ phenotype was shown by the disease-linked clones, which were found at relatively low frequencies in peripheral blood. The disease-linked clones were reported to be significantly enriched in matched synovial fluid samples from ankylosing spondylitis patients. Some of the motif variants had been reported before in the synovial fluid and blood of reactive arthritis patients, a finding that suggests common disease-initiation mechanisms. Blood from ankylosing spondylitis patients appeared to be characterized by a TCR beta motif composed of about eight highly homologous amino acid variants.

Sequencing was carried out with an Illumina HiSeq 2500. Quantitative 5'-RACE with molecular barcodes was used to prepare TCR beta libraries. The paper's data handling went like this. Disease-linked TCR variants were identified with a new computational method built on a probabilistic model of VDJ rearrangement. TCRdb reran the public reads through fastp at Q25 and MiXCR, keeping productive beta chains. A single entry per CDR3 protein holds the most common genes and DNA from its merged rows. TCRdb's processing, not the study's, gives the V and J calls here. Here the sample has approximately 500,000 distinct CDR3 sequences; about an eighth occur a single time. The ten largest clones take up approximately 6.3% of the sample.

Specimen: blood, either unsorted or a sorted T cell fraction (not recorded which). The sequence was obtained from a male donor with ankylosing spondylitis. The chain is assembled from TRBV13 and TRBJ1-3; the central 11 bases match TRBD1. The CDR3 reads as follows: CASSSGQGAIGSGNTIYF. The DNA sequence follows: TGTGCCAGCAGCTCAGGACAGGGGGCAATCGGCTCTGGAAACACCATATATTTT.